The next 32 T cell receptor delta chains were all read from a single sample in a study of gamma-delta chains in newborns, infants, children. TCRdb reanalyzed the reads using CATT. This table has 2,500 to 3,000 delta-chain clones, approximately 44% appearing once. The material sequenced was blood, taken at baseline. Every receptor here comes from a child who received the measles vaccine.

In its sample, this clone ranks as medium-sized. The same CDR3 arises from other DNA sequences in this sample as well. The chain carries TRDV1 and TRDJ1; 7 bases are shared with TRDD3. The CDR3 sequence is 20 residues long. Per the germline V gene, CDR1 is TSWWSYY and CDR2 is QGS. The trim removed 5 bases at V and 3 bases at J, leaving 24 bases unmatched. CDR3 nucleotides: TGTGCTCTTGGGAGGGCGACACTGTACTGGGGCAATGAGGGACCCGATAAACTCATCTTT. It is translated as CALGRATLYWGNEGPDKLIF.

This rearrangement joins TRDV1 to TRDJ1; 10 bases align to TRDD3. J was trimmed by 2 bases and V by 2 bases; bases with no gene match: 17. Germline values: CDR1 TSWWSYY, CDR2 QGS. CDR3 length: 20 residues. The DNA for the CDR3 is TGTGCTCTTGGGGAAGAAATACCTAGACCTCTACTGGGGGATACCGATAAACTCATCTTT. It is translated as CALGEEIPRPLLGDTDKLIF.

The chain joins TRDV1 to TRDJ2, with a possible D match to TRDD3 (6 bases). Germline CDR1 reads TSWWSYY; CDR2 reads QGS. CDR3 length equals 21 residues. V dropped 0 bases and J dropped 7 bases, with 30 bases sitting between them. As DNA, the CDR3 is TGTGCTCTTGGGGAACTCGGGTGCCCCCTTGGGGGTCCTTTTTTCCGAGCACAACTCTTCTTT. As protein: CALGELGCPLGGPFFRAQLFF.

As concerns this clone: A read error may produce the germline difference seen at one junction end. The V and J genes are TRDV1 and TRDJ1; D is tentatively TRDD2 or TRDD3 (6 bases each). Germline loops: CDR1 TSWWSYY, CDR2 QGS. CDR3 length: 22 amino acids. The CDR3 reads CALGERSVLSIVLGSYTDKPIF. CDR3 sequence (DNA): TGTGCTCTTGGGGAACGTTCGGTCCTATCTATCGTACTGGGATCCTACACCGATAAACCCATCTTT.

As regards this clone: This may be a read error, as it is one base from a much larger clone. J is TRDJ1 and V is TRDV1; TRDD2 matches at 9 bases. The CDR3 covers 23 residues. Germline CDR1 is TSWWSYY and CDR2 is QGS. The CDR3 sequence is CALAEAGAPSYVWGSEDTDKLIF. The CDR3 DNA is TGTGCTCTTGCGGAAGCCGGTGCCCCTTCCTACGTCTGGGGGTCGGAGGACACCGATAAACTCATCTTT.

This clone was seen a few times. The V call is TRDV1, the J call TRDJ1; TRDD3 agrees at 12 bases. V gave up 1 base and J gave up 3 bases; unmatched junction bases: 9. The germline CDR1 and CDR2 sequences are TSWWSYY and QGS. The CDR3 consists of 18 residues. The CDR3 nucleotides are TGTGCTCTTGGGGAACCCGGGCTGGGGGATACGAAGGCCGATAAACTCATCTTT. Protein sequence: CALGEPGLGDTKADKLIF.

As for this clone: A much larger clone lies one base from this, so it may be a read error. The sample carries other DNA sequences with the same CDR3. The chain is built from TRDV1 and TRDJ1, with TRDD3 matching 7 bases. The CDR3 is 22 residues long. Looked up from germline, CDR1 is TSWWSYY and CDR2 is QGS. CDR3 DNA: TGTGCTCTTGGGGAACTAGAATCCCACCCCTACTGGGGAGAGTCGGTCACCGATAAGCTCATCTTT. Protein: CALGELESHPYWGESVTDKLIF.

This rearrangement joins TRDV1 to TRDJ1; 10 positions agree with TRDD3. Germline-derived CDR1 and CDR2 are TSWWSYY and QGS. The CDR3 contains 25 residues. With V trimmed by 0 bases and J by 0 bases, 28 bases remained unmatched. The CDR3: CALGELQVFLLYWSGGYAHTDKLIF. Here the CDR3 DNA reads TGTGCTCTTGGGGAACTCCAAGTTTTCCTACTCTATTGGTCGGGGGGATACGCGCACACCGATAAACTCATCTTT.

V usage is TRDV1 and J usage is TRDJ1; maybe TRDD3 (5 bases). From germline, CDR1 is TSWWSYY and CDR2 QGS. V gave up 7 bases and J gave up 0 bases, with 15 bases separating them. This CDR3 comprises 15 residues. The CDR3 coding sequence is TGTGCTCTTGCTCGGGGGGCCGGGTACACCGATAAACTCATCTTT. It yields the protein CALARGAGYTDKLIF.

This clone was seen once. This likely reflects a read error, since a far larger clone is one base away. This chain links TRDV1 with TRDJ1; 7 bases are a match to TRDD3. The germline gives CDR1 TSWWSYY, CDR2 QGS. This CDR3 contains 18 residues. The CDR3, as DNA: TGTGCTCTTGGGGAACTAGCTCTTACAGTACTGGGGAGGGGTAAACCCATCTTT. It codes for CALGELALTVLGRGKPIF.

Concerning this clone: Relative to the germline gene, one junction end is altered; a read error may explain this. At the DNA level, this CDR3 is encoded by other sequences in the same sample as well. This chain connects TRDV3 to TRDJ1, with a tentative D call TRDD3 (6 bases). Looked up from germline, CDR1 is TVYSNPD and CDR2 is GDNSRS (reference sequence). There are 17 residues in the CDR3. The DNA of the CDR3 is TGTGCCTTTACACAGTCCCTAAGTGGGGGCCTAACCGATAAACTCATCTTC. The encoded protein is CAFTQSLSGGLTDKLIF.

This clone was seen a few times. This chain links TRDV1 with TRDJ1; 10 positions agree with TRDD3. The CDR3 is 19 amino acids. V trimming: 1 base; J trimming: 2 bases; junction bases outside the gene matches: 13. Germline V CDR1 and CDR2: TSWWSYY, QGS. This CDR3 reads CALGEQSPRGIRVTDKLIF. Here the CDR3 DNA reads TGTGCTCTTGGGGAACAAAGTCCCCGGGGGATACGGGTGACCGATAAACTCATCTTT.

This clone is classed as medium-sized. The rearrangement links TRDV1 to TRDJ1; a possible D gene is TRDD3 (6 bases). Germline CDR1 and CDR2: TSWWSYY and QGS. This CDR3 has 20 amino acids. V shed 0 bases and J shed 0 bases, with 23 bases lying between them. CDR3 sequence: CALGELGDWDPSPYTDKLIF. The CDR3 DNA reads as TGTGCTCTTGGGGAACTAGGGGACTGGGACCCCTCTCCGTACACCGATAAACTCATCTTT.

With respect to this clone: The junction departs from germline at one end; a sequencing error may be responsible. Other DNA variants within this sample encode the same CDR3. This chain connects TRDV1 to TRDJ1, with 11 bases that match TRDD3. From germline, CDR1 is TSWWSYY and CDR2 QGS. The CDR3 runs to 22 residues. The CDR3 region is CALGNPVLGDMYRPLYTDKLIF. The CDR3, as DNA: TGTGCTCTTGGGAACCCCGTACTGGGGGATATGTACCGTCCGTTGTACACCGATAAACTCATCTTC.

By share of the sample, this clone is large (0.1 to 1%). The chain combines TRDV2 with TRDJ1; 11 bases match TRDD3. J was trimmed by 7 bases and V by 1 base; bases with no gene match: 13. This CDR3 has 17 amino acids. CDR1 is GEAIGNYY, CDR2 EKD, per germline. The CDR3 spells CACDTLTLGDKEGKLIF. The CDR3 nucleotides are TGTGCCTGTGACACGCTTACACTGGGGGATAAAGAGGGTAAACTCATCTTT.

For this clone: With a much larger clone just one base away, this may be a read error. The same CDR3 can be traced to other DNA sequences in this sample. The chain is built from TRDV2 and TRDJ1, with 13 bases fitting TRDD3. The CDR3 contains 18 residues. Germline assignment: CDR1 GEAIGNYY and CDR2 EKD. Unmatched junction bases numbered 14, after V lost 3 bases and J lost 5 bases. The CDR3 coding sequence is TGTGCCTGTGACGCAGTCGACTGGGGGATACGGACCACTGATAAACTCATCTTT. This encodes CACDAVDWGIRTTDKLIF.

To note about this clone: Different DNA sequences within this sample yield the same CDR3. The chain links TRDV1 to TRDJ1; 9 bases line up with TRDD3. Germline V CDR1 and CDR2: TSWWSYY, QGS. The CDR3 has 30 amino acids. With V trimmed by 5 bases and J by 4 bases, 53 bases remained unmatched. The CDR3 region has the DNA TGTGCTCTTGGGCCCCCAGGGGGAGACCAGTTGCTAATAAGTCCCTTAGTCTGGGGATACGAGAATAGGCGGTTCGATAAACTCATCTTT. It yields the protein CALGPPGGDQLLISPLVWGYENRRFDKLIF.

In its sample, this clone was seen a few times. The junction departs from germline at one end; a sequencing error may be responsible. CDR3: CAHGELPFTDKLIF. The DNA for the CDR3 is TGTGCTCATGGGGAACTGCCTTTTACCGATAAACTCATCTTT. V usage is TRDV1 and J usage is TRDJ1; a weak D match, TRDD3 (5 bases). Germline V gene data show CDR1 as TSWWSYY and CDR2 as QGS. The CDR3 contains 14 residues.

This clone has only a few counts. The chain couples TRDV2 to TRDJ1; 13 positions agree with TRDD3. The germline V gene encodes CDR1 GEAIGNYY and CDR2 EKD. The length of the CDR3 is 17 residues. V shed 0 bases and J 9 bases; nucleotides not matched to a gene: 12. The CDR3 protein is CACDTVLGDTHFRELIF. The CDR3 bases are TGTGCCTGTGACACCGTACTGGGGGATACGCATTTTAGGGAACTCATCTTT.

This clone counts as large. Within the sample, other DNA sequences also encode this same CDR3. The chain joins TRDV1 to TRDJ1, with 8 bases identical to TRDD2. Germline CDR1 and CDR2: TSWWSYY and QGS. J was trimmed by 0 bases and V by 3 bases; bases with no gene match: 27. The CDR3 is 23 residues long. CDR3 sequence (DNA): TGTGCTCTTGGGGAGCCCTCACCCTTCCTAAAGGTCTGGGACGACCCCTACACCGATAAACTCATCTTT. It specifies CALGEPSPFLKVWDDPYTDKLIF.

Only one count was recorded for this clone. With a much larger clone just one base away, this may be a read error. The chain uses TRDV2 and TRDJ2; 7 nucleotides line up with TRDD3. With 0 bases clipped from V and 7 bases from J, the junction kept 1 base outside the gene matches. The CDR3 covers 13 residues. The germline V gene has CDR1 GEAIGNYY and CDR2 EKD. The CDR3 DNA sequence: TGTGCCTGTGACACCTGGGGGAGAGCACAACTCTTCTTT. Translated: CACDTWGRAQLFF.

As regards this clone: Just one base apart from a much larger clone, this may be a read error. The sample holds other DNA sequences that translate to the same CDR3. The rearrangement uses TRDV3 and TRDJ1; maybe TRDD3 (6 bases). The CDR3 loop spans 20 amino acids. Trimming took off 3 bases at V and 0 bases at J, with 32 bases between the two ends. Germline V CDR1 and CDR2: TVYSNPD, GDNSRS (reference sequence). CDR3 nucleotides: TGTGCCTTCCGTTCCTTCGGTACCGCCCGGTCGATACGGAACACCGATAAACTCATCTTT. This sequence encodes CAFRSFGTARSIRNTDKLIF.

This clone is categorized as medium-sized. This sample includes further DNA sequences coding for the same CDR3. This chain uses TRDV1 with TRDJ1, with a weak D call TRDD2 (5 bases). There are 24 residues in the CDR3. CDR1 is TSWWSYY, CDR2 QGS, per germline. Trimming pared 9 bases from V and 0 bases from J, leaving 44 bases between. The CDR3 protein is CALGRIPFLYHREFRRAYTDKLIF. CDR3 nucleotide sequence: TGTGCTCTCGGGCGGATTCCTTTCTTATACCATCGTGAGTTCCGCAGGGCGTACACCGATAAACTCATCTTT.

As to this clone: It is likely a read error: a sequence one base away is far more abundant. V and J are TRDV1 and TRDJ1, with no clear D. This CDR3 is 15 amino acids long. Germline loops: CDR1 TSWWSYY, CDR2 QGS. V was pared by 2 bases and J by 0 bases, with 10 bases between. This CDR3 is CALGEAPRDTDKLIF. The DNA for the CDR3 is TGTGCTCTTGGGGAAGCGCCCCGGGACACCGATAAACTCATCTTT.

By proportion, this clone is medium-sized. This rearrangement joins TRDV1 to TRDJ3; D gene ambiguous. V gave up 3 bases and J gave up 5 bases, with 11 bases separating them. The V gene's germline CDR1 is TSWWSYY and CDR2 QGS. This CDR3 spans 16 amino acids. CDR3 bases: TGTGCTCTTGGGGAGAGGTCGAACGGGGACACCCGACAGATGTTTTTC. As protein: CALGERSNGDTRQMFF.

To note about this clone: One end of the junction varies from germline; a read error may be responsible. The chain carries TRDV1 and TRDJ1, with D perhaps matching TRDD3 (8 bases). The CDR3 runs 21 residues. CDR1 and CDR2 (germline): TSWWSYY, QGS. Here the CDR3 reads CALRPSSITGGHPPYTDKPIF. DNA for the CDR3: TGTGCTCTCCGGCCTTCCTCGATTACTGGGGGTCACCCTCCGTACACCGATAAACCCATCTTT.

This clone came up a few times. This chain joins TRDV1 and TRDJ1, with TRDD3 matching over 10 bases. The CDR3 is 18 amino acids. V shed 2 bases and J 4 bases; nucleotides not matched to a gene: 13. CDR1 is TSWWSYY, CDR2 QGS, per germline. In DNA form, the CDR3 reads TGTGCTCTTGGGGAAGGGAATCCCTGGGGGATAGAAGACGATAAACTCATCTTT. Translation gives CALGEGNPWGIEDDKLIF.

A note on this clone: Other DNA sequences in this specimen translate into the identical CDR3. This rearrangement joins TRDV1 to TRDJ1, with 10 bases aligning to TRDD3. This CDR3 is 21 amino acids long. V gave up 2 bases and J gave up 0 bases; unmatched junction bases: 18. The V gene's germline CDR1 is TSWWSYY and CDR2 QGS. The CDR3 is CALGEGRLGGYVPGYTDKLIF. The CDR3 DNA reads as TGTGCTCTTGGGGAAGGACGCCTGGGGGGATACGTGCCCGGATACACCGATAAACTCATCTTT.

CDR3 protein: CAASTLRPPYWGIDKLIF. DNA for the CDR3: TGTGCAGCAAGTACCCTACGTCCCCCTTACTGGGGGATCGATAAACTCATCTTT. The chain recombines TRAV29/DV5 with TRDJ1, with 10 bases that match TRDD3. The V and J ends lost 2 bases and 4 bases, in that order; junction bases with no gene match: 17. Looked up from germline, CDR1 is NSMFDY and CDR2 is ISSIKDK. This CDR3 region has 18 residues.

This chain uses TRDV1 with TRDJ1; 8 bases are a match to TRDD3. V shed 5 bases and J 1 base; nucleotides not matched to a gene: 15. Germline-derived CDR1 and CDR2 are TSWWSYY and QGS. The CDR3 totals 18 residues. In DNA, the CDR3 is TGTGCTCTTGGGAATCCCTCCTGGACTGGGGGCAGCACCGATAAACTCATCTTT. Its protein product is CALGNPSWTGGSTDKLIF.

This clone is categorized as medium-sized. The rearrangement joins TRAV29/DV5 to TRDJ1, with 11 nucleotides matching TRDD3. Germline CDR1 NSMFDY, CDR2 ISSIKDK. V shed 1 base, J shed 0 bases, and the junction held 32 bases outside the gene matches. The CDR3 totals 25 residues. CDR3 nucleotides: TGTGCAGCAAGCCGCGCTAGGCCTTCCTACTTGGGTACTGGGGGATATAGGAGGTACACCGATAAACTCATCTTT. Translated, it gives CAASRARPSYLGTGGYRRYTDKLIF.

J is TRDJ1 and V is TRDV3; perhaps D is TRDD2 or TRDD3 (6 bases each). The CDR3 is 18 residues long. Trimming stripped 4 bases from V and 0 bases from J, with 27 bases between. Per the germline V gene, CDR1 is TVYSNPD and CDR2 is GDNSRS (reference sequence). CDR3 amino acids: CASRWSYPPGDHTDKLIF. The CDR3 nucleotides are TGTGCCTCTAGATGGTCCTACCCCCCTGGGGATCACACCGATAAACTCATCTTT.